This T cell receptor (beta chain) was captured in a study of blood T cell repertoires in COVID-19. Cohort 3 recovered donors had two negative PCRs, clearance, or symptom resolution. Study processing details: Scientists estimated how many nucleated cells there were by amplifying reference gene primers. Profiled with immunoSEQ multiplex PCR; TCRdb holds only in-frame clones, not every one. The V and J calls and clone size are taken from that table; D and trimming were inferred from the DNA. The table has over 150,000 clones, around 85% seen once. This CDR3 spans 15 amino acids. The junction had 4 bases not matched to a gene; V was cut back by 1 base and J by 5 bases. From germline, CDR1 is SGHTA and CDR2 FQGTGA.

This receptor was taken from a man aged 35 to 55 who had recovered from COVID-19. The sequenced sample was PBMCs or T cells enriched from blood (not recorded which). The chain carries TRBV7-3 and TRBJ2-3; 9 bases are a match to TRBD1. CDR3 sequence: CASSLRGQGKDTQYF. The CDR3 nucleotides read TGTGCCAGCAGCTTAAGGGGACAGGGAAAAGATACGCAGTATTTT.